The clone carrying this T cell receptor (beta chain) was detected many times. Its antigen remains unidentified. RNA transcripts served as the template for amplifying TCR beta CDR3 regions. TCR CDR3 underwent first-round RT-PCR with the HTBI primer set. In TCRdb, the multiplex PCR reads were re-called with MiXCR into one record per CDR3 protein. The data hold about 840,000 distinct CDR3 sequences, with 35% to 40% observed a single time. This sample was included in a study of T cells in Graves' hyperthyroidism and ophthalmopathy. Background on the study: Before any treatment, at initial diagnosis, peripheral blood was collected.

Findings of the study overall: Within blood appeared most thyroid clonotypes that had expanded above 0.001.

CDR1 is SGHDN and CDR2 is FVKESK in the germline V gene. This CDR3 region has 13 residues. Trimming removed 4 bases at V and 11 bases at J, with 17 bases between. This rearrangement joins TRBV14 to TRBJ1-1; D not resolved. The receptor was isolated from a young man with Graves' hyperthyroidism. What was sequenced was blood. The CDR3 nucleotides are TGTGCCAGCAGCCCTCTCGCGACCGACCGGGCTTTCTTT. Its protein product is CASSPLATDRAFF.